These 6 T cell receptor beta chains were all obtained from the same sample, sequenced in a study of blood T cells in healthy people across ages. Next came a second PCR, run for about 7 to 12 cycles, which used a sample-barcoded 5' primer along with a J-beta primer mix. TCRdb used MiXCR to reprocess the 5' RACE reads, holding one entry per CDR3 protein. The sample shows 450,000 to 650,000 distinct CDR3 sequences, around 24% of them seen only once. This sample was also put to use in a study of T cells of mothers and their children.

The sample was blood. These receptor sequences come from a boy under 18 in good health.

This clonotype came up many times. The V and J genes are TRBV12-3 or TRBV12-4 and TRBJ2-5; 8 bases align to TRBD1. V shed 6 bases, J shed 5 bases, and the junction held 8 bases outside the gene matches. The length of the CDR3 is 14 residues. The CDR3 DNA reads TGTGCCAGCAGGAGGACAGGGACGCGGGAGACCCAGTACTTC. As protein: CASRRTGTRETQYF.

This clonotype was detected only a few times. The genes are TRBV6-2 or TRBV6-3 and TRBJ2-5; D is possibly TRBD2 (6 bases). The germline gives CDR1 MNHEY, CDR2 SVGEGT. V was clipped by 0 bases and J by 1 base, with 9 bases between them. The CDR3 has 15 residues. In DNA form, the CDR3 reads TGTGCCAGCAGTTACTCGACTAGTCCCCAAGAGACCCAGTACTTC. As protein: CASSYSTSPQETQYF.

This clonotype was counted many times. The chain joins TRBV4-3 to TRBJ2-3, with 8 bases aligning to TRBD2. Germline V CDR1 and CDR2: LGHNA, YSLEER. With 2 bases clipped from V and 2 bases from J, the junction kept 3 bases outside the gene matches. The CDR3 loop spans 15 amino acids. CDR3 sequence reads: CASSQRREVTDTQYF. As DNA, the CDR3 is TGCGCCAGCAGCCAACGGCGGGAGGTCACAGATACGCAGTATTTT.

V gene TRBV14 combines with J gene TRBJ2-1, with TRBD2 matching 8 bases. With V trimmed by 2 bases and J by 8 bases, 8 bases remained unmatched. Germline CDR1 SGHDN, CDR2 FVKESK. The CDR3 is made up of 15 amino acids. The CDR3 nucleotides are TGTGCCAGCAGCCAAAGAAGCGGGAGTTTATATGAGCAGTTCTTC. Protein sequence: CASSQRSGSLYEQFF.

This clonotype turned up a few times. The rearrangement joins TRBV6-5 to TRBJ2-5; D may correspond to TRBD1 or TRBD2 (6 bases each). With 0 bases removed from V and 4 bases from J, the gap between germline ends came to 15 bases. This CDR3 region has 16 residues. CDR1 and CDR2 (germline): MNHEY, SVGAGI. The CDR3 DNA is TGTGCCAGCAGTTACTCCCAGGGGAGGTGGGGAGAGACCCAGTACTTC. The encoded protein is CASSYSQGRWGETQYF.

V usage is TRBV10-3 and J usage is TRBJ2-3; 7 nucleotides match TRBD1. Per the germline V gene, CDR1 is ENHRY and CDR2 is SYGVKD. The CDR3 has 14 residues. V shed 6 bases and J 2 bases; nucleotides not matched to a gene: 5. The CDR3 sequence: CAIRQGQNTDTQYF. The CDR3 region has the DNA TGTGCCATCAGACAGGGACAGAACACAGATACGCAGTATTTT.